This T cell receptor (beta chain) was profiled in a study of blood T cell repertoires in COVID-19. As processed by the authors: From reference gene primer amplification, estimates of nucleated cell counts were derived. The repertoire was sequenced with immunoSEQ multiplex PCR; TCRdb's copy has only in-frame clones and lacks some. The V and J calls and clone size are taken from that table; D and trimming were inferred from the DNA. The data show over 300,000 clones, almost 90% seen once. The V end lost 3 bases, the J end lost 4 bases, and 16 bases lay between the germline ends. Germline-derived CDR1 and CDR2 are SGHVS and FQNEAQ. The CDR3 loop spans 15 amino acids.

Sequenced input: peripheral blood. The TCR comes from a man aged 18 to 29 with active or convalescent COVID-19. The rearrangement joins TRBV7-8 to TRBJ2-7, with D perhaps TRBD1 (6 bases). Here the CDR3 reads CASSFIRDTKYEQYF. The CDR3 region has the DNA TGTGCCAGCAGCTTCATTAGGGACACCAAGTACGAGCAGTACTTC.